The following is a T cell receptor (beta chain) sequence with its context. What it binds is not known. TCR beta CDR3 sequences were amplified from RNA transcripts. HTBI primers drove first-round RT-PCR of the TCR CDR3. TCRdb analysed the multiplex PCR reads with MiXCR anew, one entry per CDR3 protein. This sample has 250,000 to 300,000 distinct CDR3 sequences, with roughly 20% found just once. This CDR3 comprises 17 residues. Trimming pared 6 bases from V and 0 bases from J, leaving 21 bases between. Germline V gene sequence: CDR1 MNHEY, CDR2 SMNVEV (reference sequence). This record comes from a study of T cells in Graves' hyperthyroidism and ophthalmopathy. Findings and caveats of the study: Most clonotypes that expanded in the thyroid above 0.001 also showed up in blood.

The gene calls are TRBV27 and TRBJ2-7; D might be TRBD1 or TRBD2, each matching 6 bases. The sequenced material came from blood. This TCR derives from a man aged 50-59 years with Graves' ophthalmopathy. DNA for the CDR3: TGTGCCAGCAGGCGAACCCCAGGGGTAGCGGTCTCCTACGAGCAGTACTTC. Its translation is CASRRTPGVAVSYEQYF.